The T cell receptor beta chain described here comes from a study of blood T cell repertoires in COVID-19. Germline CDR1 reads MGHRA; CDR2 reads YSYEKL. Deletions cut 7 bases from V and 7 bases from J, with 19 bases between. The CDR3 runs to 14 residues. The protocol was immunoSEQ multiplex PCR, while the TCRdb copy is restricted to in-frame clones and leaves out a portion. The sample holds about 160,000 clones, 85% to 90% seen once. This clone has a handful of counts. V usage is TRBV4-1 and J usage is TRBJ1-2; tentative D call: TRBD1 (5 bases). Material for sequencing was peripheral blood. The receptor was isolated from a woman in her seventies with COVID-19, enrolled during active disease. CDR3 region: CASTLDSPSRGYTF. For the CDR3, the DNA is TGCGCCAGCACCCTCGACAGCCCTTCGCGTGGCTACACCTTC.